A selection of T cell receptor beta chains follows, all from one sample in a study of cytomegalovirus exposure and HLA in healthy donors. Some clones are missing from TCRdb's copy, which holds only in-frame ones; the method was immunoSEQ multiplex PCR. The repertoire includes about 98,000 clones, approximately 78% of them detected once, and approximately 1.5% sits in the top ten. Sequencing used PBMCs. Receptors were obtained from a man between 35 and 55 years old in good health and CMV-seronegative. The CDR3 runs from the conserved cysteine through the conserved F or W. D genes are given only for firm matches. Rows may omit the clone size; those that give it use once, few, many or a size class.

d_call j_call clone_size v_call cdr3_nt cdr3_aa
TRBD1 TRBJ1-2 once TRBV2 TGTGCCAGCGTGCTAGGGGGCGGGGAGAATGGCTACACCTTC CASVLGGGENGYTF
TRBD1 TRBJ2-7 once TRBV4-1 TGCGCCAGCAGCCATGTTACAGGGGTCTACGAGCAGTACTTC CASSHVTGVYEQYF
TRBD2 TRBJ2-3 few TRBV7-8 TGTGCCAGCAGCTTGGCCACTAGCGGGGGTCCCACAGATACGCAGTATTTT CASSLATSGGPTDTQYF
NA TRBJ2-7 NA TRBV2 TGTGCCAGCGGCAGATCCCGGGACTTTAGCTCCTACGAGCAGTACTTC CASGRSRDFSSYEQYF
TRBD2 TRBJ2-7 few TRBV10-3 TGTGCCATCAGTGAGCTTTTAGCGGGGCGGCGATCTGTCTACGAGCAGTACTTC CAISELLAGRRSVYEQYF
TRBD1 TRBJ2-7 NA TRBV10-2 TGCGCCAGCAGTGAGTCGGGACAGACCTACGAGCAGTACTTC CASSESGQTYEQYF
NA TRBJ2-7 NA TRBV4-3 TGCGCCAGCAGCCAAGATGGGGGGGCCTCCTACGAGCAGTACTTC CASSQDGGASYEQYF
NA TRBJ1-2 NA TRBV5-4 TGTGCCAGCAGCTTGGGGGCCCCCAGCTATGGCTACACCTTC CASSLGAPSYGYTF
NA TRBJ1-5 NA TRBV7-9 TGTGCCAGCAGCTTGGGGGGTTTGAGCAATCAGCCCCAGCATTTT CASSLGGLSNQPQHF
TRBD2 TRBJ2-5 NA TRBV6-1 TGTGCCAGCAGTCGGACTAGCGGGGAAGAGACCCAGTACTTC CASSRTSGEETQYF
NA TRBJ2-5 NA TRBV5-6 TGTGCCAGCAGCTTTGGGAGGGGGGATTACCAAGAGACCCAGTACTTC CASSFGRGDYQETQYF
TRBD1 TRBJ2-1 NA TRBV19 TGTGCCAGTAGTGGTGGGGACAGGGGGCATCTTGAGCAGTTCTTC CASSGGDRGHLEQFF
NA TRBJ2-6 NA TRBV7-2 TGTGCCAGCAGCTTATGGGCTGACGGGGCCAACGTCCTGACTTTC CASSLWADGANVLTF
TRBD1 TRBJ2-4 NA TRBV19 TGTGCCAGTAGTGTGGGACAGATAGCCAAAAACATTCAGTACTTC CASSVGQIAKNIQYF
TRBD1 TRBJ1-1 NA TRBV5-1 TGCGCCAGCATGTTATCAGCAGGGGGCAACACTGAAGCTTTCTTT CASMLSAGGNTEAFF
NA TRBJ2-7 NA TRBV27 TGTGCCAGCAGTTTATCGGGGGCTTACGAGCAGTACTTC CASSLSGAYEQYF
NA TRBJ1-1 NA TRBV19 TGTGCCAGTAGTCCCCTGGGAGCTGGGAACACTGAAGCTTTCTTT CASSPLGAGNTEAFF
NA TRBJ1-3 NA TRBV18 TGTGCCAGCTCACCATCAGGGATAGGCTCTGGAAACACCATATATTTT CASSPSGIGSGNTIYF
TRBD1 TRBJ1-2 NA TRBV19 TGTGCCAGTAGCGGACAGGGGTCTACCCTATATGGCTACACCTTC CASSGQGSTLYGYTF
NA TRBJ2-1 NA TRBV4-2 TGTGCCAGCAGCCAAGAAGGGGTGAATGAGCAGTTCTTC CASSQEGVNEQFF
NA TRBJ1-5 NA TRBV7-9 TGTGCCAGCAGCTTGGGGGGGCTTGGTCAGCCCCAGCATTTT CASSLGGLGQPQHF
NA TRBJ1-4 NA TRBV18 TGTGCCAGCTCCGCCTCAGGGATGCCTACTAATGAAAAACTGTTTTTT CASSASGMPTNEKLFF
TRBD1 TRBJ1-2 NA TRBV7-2 TGTGCCAGCAGCTTGACAGGGAAGGAGGTCCTAGGCTACACCTTC CASSLTGKEVLGYTF
TRBD1 TRBJ2-1 NA TRBV18 TGTGCCAGCTCACCCCTGGGACAGGGGCAGTTCTTC CASSPLGQGQFF
TRBD2 TRBJ2-5 NA TRBV2 TGTGCCAGCTGGGAGGGGAGACTAGTTCGAGAGACCCAGTACTTC CASWEGRLVRETQYF
TRBD2 TRBJ2-1 once TRBV7-2 TGTGCCAGCAGCTTAGCCTACAGACTAGCGGGGGGGCCCGGGGGGAACAATGAGCAGTTCTTC CASSLAYRLAGGPGGNNEQFF
NA TRBJ2-7 NA TRBV28 TGTGCCAGCAGTTTAGCAGGGCTGGGATCCTACGAGCAGTACTTC CASSLAGLGSYEQYF
NA TRBJ2-5 NA TRBV5-6 TGTGCCAGCAGCTCCCTAACAGAAAACCAAGAGACCCAGTACTTC CASSSLTENQETQYF
NA TRBJ1-1 once TRBV4-3 TGCGCCAGCAGCCAAGATCTGACTGACACTGAAGCTTTCTTT CASSQDLTDTEAFF
NA TRBJ1-6 NA TRBV7-9 TGTGCCAGCAGCTTACCGGGAGCGGCAAATTCACCCCTCCACTTT CASSLPGAANSPLHF
TRBD1 TRBJ2-7 few TRBV5-1 TGCGCCAGCAGCTTACAGGGGGATCCCTACGAGCAGTACTTC CASSLQGDPYEQYF
TRBD2 TRBJ2-5 NA TRBV19 TGTGCCAGTAGCGAAGATAGCGGGGTGGTCCAAGAGACCCAGTACTTC CASSEDSGVVQETQYF
NA TRBJ1-2 NA TRBV2 TGTGCCAGCAGCCAAGCGACAGCTTATGGCTACACCTTC CASSQATAYGYTF
TRBD1 TRBJ2-7 NA TRBV7-9 TGTGCCAGCAGCTTAGGGACAGGGAGCTATCACGAGCAGTACTTC CASSLGTGSYHEQYF
NA TRBJ1-2 NA TRBV19 TGTGCCAGTAAACTGGGACAACTTTTCTATGGCTACACCTTC CASKLGQLFYGYTF
TRBD2 TRBJ2-7 NA TRBV7-9 TGTGCCAGCAGCGATCCTCCCGGGGGGGAGCAGTACTTC CASSDPPGGEQYF
TRBD1 TRBJ2-5 NA TRBV6-1 TGTGCCAGCAGGGGGGACAGGGGGTACCAAGAGACCCAGTACTTC CASRGDRGYQETQYF
TRBD1 TRBJ1-4 NA TRBV29-1 TGCAGCACGCAGGGGGCAACTAATGAAAAACTGTTTTTT CSTQGATNEKLFF
NA TRBJ1-3 NA TRBV7-9 TGTGCCAGCAGCTTAGAAGCGGGAAACACCATATATTTT CASSLEAGNTIYF
TRBD2 TRBJ2-5 few TRBV28 TGTGCCAGCAGTCCACTGCTCGGACTAGCGGGGGCGCAAGGGGAGACCCAGTACTTC CASSPLLGLAGAQGETQYF
NA TRBJ2-2 NA TRBV5-4 TGTGCCAGCAGCCGAACTAGACAGAACACCGGGGAGCTGTTTTTT CASSRTRQNTGELFF
NA TRBJ1-1 NA TRBV5-4 TGTGCCAGCAGCTGGGCGGGCGGCACCACTGAAGCTTTCTTT CASSWAGGTTEAFF
NA TRBJ1-6 NA TRBV7-9 TGTGCCAGCAGAATGGGGGGGTTCGACTCACCCCTCCACTTT CASRMGGFDSPLHF
NA TRBJ1-2 NA TRBV25-1 TGTGCCAGCAGTACAGGTCGAGGCTACACCTTC CASSTGRGYTF
NA TRBJ1-1 NA TRBV28 TGTGCCAGCAGTCACAGGGCGCGGAACACTGAAGCTTTCTTT CASSHRARNTEAFF
TRBD2 TRBJ2-2 once TRBV7-2 TGTGCCAGCAGCTTTGGTTCGGGGGGGCCTAGGGAGCTGTTTTTT CASSFGSGGPRELFF
TRBD1 TRBJ1-2 NA TRBV4-2 TGTGCCAGCAGCCAAGATACCGGGACAGTTATCTATGGCTACACCTTC CASSQDTGTVIYGYTF
NA TRBJ1-2 NA TRBV5-6 TGTGCCAGCAGCACAGGACGGAGCAACTATGGCTACACCTTC CASSTGRSNYGYTF
TRBD2 TRBJ2-7 NA TRBV7-8 TGTGCCAGCAGCCCCCGGGGAGGGACCCCTTCCTACGAGCAGTACTTC CASSPRGGTPSYEQYF
TRBD1 TRBJ2-7 few TRBV6-5 TGTGCCAGCAGTCGACCGGACAGGGACTACGAGCAGTACTTC CASSRPDRDYEQYF
TRBD1 TRBJ2-7 NA TRBV15 TGTGCCACCAGCCCACGACAGGGGGGATTCGAGCAGTACTTC CATSPRQGGFEQYF
NA TRBJ1-5 NA TRBV6-6 TGTGCCAGCAGCTCAGGGGCTAATCAGCCCCAGCATTTT CASSSGANQPQHF